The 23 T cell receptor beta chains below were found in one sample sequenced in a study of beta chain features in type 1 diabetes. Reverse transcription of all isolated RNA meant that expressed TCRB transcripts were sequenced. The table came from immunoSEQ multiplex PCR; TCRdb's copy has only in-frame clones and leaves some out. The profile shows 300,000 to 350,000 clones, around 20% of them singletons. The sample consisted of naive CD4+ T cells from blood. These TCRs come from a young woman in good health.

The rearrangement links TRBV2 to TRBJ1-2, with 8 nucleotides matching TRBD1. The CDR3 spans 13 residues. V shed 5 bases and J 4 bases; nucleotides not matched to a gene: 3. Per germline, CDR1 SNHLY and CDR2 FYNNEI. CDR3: CASSNDRGYGYTF. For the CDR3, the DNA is TGTGCCAGCAGTAACGACAGGGGCTATGGCTACACCTTC.

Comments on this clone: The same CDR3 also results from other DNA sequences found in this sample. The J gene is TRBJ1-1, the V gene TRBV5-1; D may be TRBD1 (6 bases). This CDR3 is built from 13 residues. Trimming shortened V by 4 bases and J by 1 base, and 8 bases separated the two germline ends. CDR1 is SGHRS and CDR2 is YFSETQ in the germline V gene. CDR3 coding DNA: TGCGCCAGCAGCGTGACAGGGAACACTGAAGCTTTCTTT. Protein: CASSVTGNTEAFF.

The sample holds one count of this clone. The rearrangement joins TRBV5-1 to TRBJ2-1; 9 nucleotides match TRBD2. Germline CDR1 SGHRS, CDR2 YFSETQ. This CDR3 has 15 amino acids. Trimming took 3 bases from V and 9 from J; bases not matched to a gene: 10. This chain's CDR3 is CASSSGVAGAIEQFF. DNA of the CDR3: TGCGCCAGCAGCTCGGGGGTAGCGGGGGCAATTGAGCAGTTCTTC.

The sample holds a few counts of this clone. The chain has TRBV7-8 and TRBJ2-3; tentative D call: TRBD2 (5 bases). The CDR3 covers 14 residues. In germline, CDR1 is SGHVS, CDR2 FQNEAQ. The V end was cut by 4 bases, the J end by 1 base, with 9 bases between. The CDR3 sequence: CASSSRTRTDTQYF. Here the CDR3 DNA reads TGTGCCAGCAGCTCCCGGACTCGCACAGATACGCAGTATTTT.

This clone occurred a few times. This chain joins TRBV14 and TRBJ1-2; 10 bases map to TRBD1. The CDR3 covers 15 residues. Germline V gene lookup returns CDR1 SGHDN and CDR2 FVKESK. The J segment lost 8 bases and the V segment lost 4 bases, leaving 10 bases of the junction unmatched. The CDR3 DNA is TGTGCCAGCAGCCGTCCGGGACAGGGGATAAGGGGCTACACCTTC. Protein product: CASSRPGQGIRGYTF.

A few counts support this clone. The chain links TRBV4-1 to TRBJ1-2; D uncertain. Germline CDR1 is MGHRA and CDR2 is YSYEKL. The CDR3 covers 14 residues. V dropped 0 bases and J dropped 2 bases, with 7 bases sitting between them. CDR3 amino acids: CASSQDLRNYGYTF. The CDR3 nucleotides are TGCGCCAGCAGCCAAGATCTCCGGAACTATGGCTACACCTTC.

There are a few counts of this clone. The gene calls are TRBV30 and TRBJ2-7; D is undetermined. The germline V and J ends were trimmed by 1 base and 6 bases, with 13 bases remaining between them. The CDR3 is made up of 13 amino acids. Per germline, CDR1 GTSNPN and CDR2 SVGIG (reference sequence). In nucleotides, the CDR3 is TGTGCCTGGAGTGGGGTTGGCGGTCTCGAGCAGTACTTC. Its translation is CAWSGVGGLEQYF. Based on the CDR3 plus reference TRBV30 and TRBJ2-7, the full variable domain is SQTIHQWPATLVQPVGSPLSLECTVEGTSNPNLYWYRQAAGRGLQLLFYSVGIGQISSEVPQNLSASRPQDRQFILSSKKLLLSDSGFYLCAWSGVGGLEQYFGPGTRLTVT.

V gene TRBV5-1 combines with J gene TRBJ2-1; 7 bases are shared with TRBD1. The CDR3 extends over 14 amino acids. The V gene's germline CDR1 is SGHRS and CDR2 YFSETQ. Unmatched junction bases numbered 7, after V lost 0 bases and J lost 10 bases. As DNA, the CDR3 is TGCGCCAGCAGCTTGGTTAGACAGGGCTGGGAGCAGTTCTTC. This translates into CASSLVRQGWEQFF. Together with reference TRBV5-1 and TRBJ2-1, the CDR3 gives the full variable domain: KAGVTQTPRYLIKTRGQQVTLSCSPISGHRSVSWYQQTPGQGLQFLFEYFSETQRNKGNFPGRFSGRQFSNSRSEMNVSTLELGDSALYLCASSLVRQGWEQFFGPGTRLTVL.

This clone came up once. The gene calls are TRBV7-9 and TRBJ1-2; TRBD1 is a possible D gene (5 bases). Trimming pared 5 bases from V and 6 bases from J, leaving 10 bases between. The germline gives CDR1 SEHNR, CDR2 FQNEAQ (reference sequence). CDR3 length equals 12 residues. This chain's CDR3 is CASSVGPDGYTF. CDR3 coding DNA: TGTGCCAGCAGCGTGGGGCCGGATGGCTACACCTTC.

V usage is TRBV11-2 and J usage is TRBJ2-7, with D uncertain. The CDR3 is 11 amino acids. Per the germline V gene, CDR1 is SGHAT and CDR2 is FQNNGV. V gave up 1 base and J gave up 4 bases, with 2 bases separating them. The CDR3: CASSLAYEQYF. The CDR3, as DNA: TGTGCCAGCAGCTTAGCGTACGAGCAGTACTTC.

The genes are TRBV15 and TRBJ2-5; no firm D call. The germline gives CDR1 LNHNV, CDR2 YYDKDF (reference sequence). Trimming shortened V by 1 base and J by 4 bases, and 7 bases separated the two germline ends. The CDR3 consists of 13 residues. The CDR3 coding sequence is TGTGCCACCAGCAGAGCAGGTATAGAGACCCAGTACTTC. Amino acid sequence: CATSRAGIETQYF.

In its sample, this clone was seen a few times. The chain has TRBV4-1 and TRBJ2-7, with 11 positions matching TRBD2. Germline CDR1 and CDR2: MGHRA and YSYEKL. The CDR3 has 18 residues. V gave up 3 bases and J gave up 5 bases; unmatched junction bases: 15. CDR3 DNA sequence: TGCGCCAGCAGCCAGATACTTAGCGGGAGGGCCATCCTGCACGAGCAGTACTTC. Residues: CASSQILSGRAILHEQYF.

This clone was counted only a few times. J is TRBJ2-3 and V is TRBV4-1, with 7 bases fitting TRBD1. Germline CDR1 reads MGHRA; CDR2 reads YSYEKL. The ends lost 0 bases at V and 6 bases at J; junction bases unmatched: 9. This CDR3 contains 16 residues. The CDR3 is CASSQDGDRESDTQYF. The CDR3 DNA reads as TGCGCCAGCAGCCAAGACGGAGACAGGGAATCTGATACGCAGTATTTT.

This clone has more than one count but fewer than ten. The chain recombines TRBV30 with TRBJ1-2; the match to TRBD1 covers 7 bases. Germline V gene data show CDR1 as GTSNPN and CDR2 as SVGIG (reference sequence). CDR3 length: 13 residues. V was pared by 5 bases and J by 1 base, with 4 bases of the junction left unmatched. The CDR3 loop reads CAWGTAINYGYTF. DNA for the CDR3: TGTGCCTGGGGGACAGCTATTAACTATGGCTACACCTTC.

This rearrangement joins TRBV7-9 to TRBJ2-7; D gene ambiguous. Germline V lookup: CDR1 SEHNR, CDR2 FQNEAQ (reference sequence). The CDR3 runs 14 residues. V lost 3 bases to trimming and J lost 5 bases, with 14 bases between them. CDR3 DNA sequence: TGTGCCAGCAGCTTTGAACCGGTCGAGAACGAGCAGTACTTC. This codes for CASSFEPVENEQYF.

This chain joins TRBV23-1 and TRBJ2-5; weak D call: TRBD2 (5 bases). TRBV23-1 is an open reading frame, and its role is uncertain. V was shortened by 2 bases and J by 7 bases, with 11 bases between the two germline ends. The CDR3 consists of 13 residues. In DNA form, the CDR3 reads TGCGCCAGCAGTCAACGGGGTCGTGGGACCCAGTACTTC. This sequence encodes CASSQRGRGTQYF.

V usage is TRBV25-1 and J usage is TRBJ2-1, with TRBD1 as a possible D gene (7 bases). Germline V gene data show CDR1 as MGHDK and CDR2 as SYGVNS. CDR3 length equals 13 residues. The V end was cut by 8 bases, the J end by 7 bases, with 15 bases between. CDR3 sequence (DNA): TGTGCCAGCGGGGGGTACAGGGGTAATGAGCAGTTCTTC. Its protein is CASGGYRGNEQFF.

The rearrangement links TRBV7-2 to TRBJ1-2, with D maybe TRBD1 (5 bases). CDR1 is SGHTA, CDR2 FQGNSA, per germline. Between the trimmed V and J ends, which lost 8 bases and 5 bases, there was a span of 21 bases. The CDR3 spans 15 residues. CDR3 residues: CASASAGVVGYGYTF. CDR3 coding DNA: TGTGCCAGCGCATCGGCGGGGGTAGTGGGGTATGGCTACACCTTC.

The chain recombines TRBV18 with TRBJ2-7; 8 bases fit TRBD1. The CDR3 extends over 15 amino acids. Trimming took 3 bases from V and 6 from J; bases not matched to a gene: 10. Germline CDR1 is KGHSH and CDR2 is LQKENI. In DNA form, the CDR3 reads TGTGCCAGCTCACCTAGGACAGGGCGGGTCGGCGAGCAGTACTTC. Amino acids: CASSPRTGRVGEQYF.

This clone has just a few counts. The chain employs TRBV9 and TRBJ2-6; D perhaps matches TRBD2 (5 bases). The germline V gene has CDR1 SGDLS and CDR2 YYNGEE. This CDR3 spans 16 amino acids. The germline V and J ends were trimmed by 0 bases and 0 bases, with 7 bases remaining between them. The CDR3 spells CASSVAGSSGANVLTF. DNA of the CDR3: TGTGCCAGCAGCGTAGCTGGGAGCTCTGGGGCCAACGTCCTGACTTTC.

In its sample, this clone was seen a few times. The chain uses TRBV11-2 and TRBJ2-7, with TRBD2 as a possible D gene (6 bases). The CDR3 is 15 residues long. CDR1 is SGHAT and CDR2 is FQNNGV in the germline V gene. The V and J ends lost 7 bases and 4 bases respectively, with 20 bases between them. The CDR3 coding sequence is TGTGCCAGCATCGCTTCTGGGGGGTTAGGTTACGAGCAGTACTTC. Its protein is CASIASGGLGYEQYF.

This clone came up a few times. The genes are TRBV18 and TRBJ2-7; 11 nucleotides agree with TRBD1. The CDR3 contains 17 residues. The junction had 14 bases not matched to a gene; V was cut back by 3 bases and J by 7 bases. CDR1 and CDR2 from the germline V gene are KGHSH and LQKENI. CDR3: CASSPYKGTGGSEEQYF. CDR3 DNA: TGTGCCAGCTCACCTTACAAAGGGACAGGGGGTTCGGAGGAGCAGTACTTC.

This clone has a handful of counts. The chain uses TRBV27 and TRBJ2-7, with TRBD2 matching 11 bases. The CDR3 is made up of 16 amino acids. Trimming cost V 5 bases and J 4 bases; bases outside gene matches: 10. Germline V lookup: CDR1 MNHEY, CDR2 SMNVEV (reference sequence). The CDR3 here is CASSTRLAGILYEQYF. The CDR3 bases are TGTGCCAGCAGTACCAGACTAGCGGGAATCTTGTACGAGCAGTACTTC.